One sample yielded the 19 T cell receptor beta chains listed below, sequenced in a study of a mutant IDH1 vaccine in newly diagnosed glioma. Time point indicated: week 35, safety follow-up. The content of each vaccine dose was 300 ug of mutant IDH1 20-mer peptide, and topical imiquimod accompanied it. For these receptors, no antigen is known. Sequencing used immunoSEQ multiplex PCR; TCRdb keeps in-frame clones, though not all of them. This table has about 27,000 clones, roughly 82% appearing once. Specimen: PBMCs, collected from a glioma patient whose treatment included an IDH1 peptide vaccine. The receptors here all came from a man aged 45 to 65 with glioma.

This chain uses TRBV7-2 with TRBJ2-3; D is ambiguous. Germline V gives CDR1 SGHTA, CDR2 FQGNSA. This CDR3 region has 12 residues. The V gene lost 5 bases and the J gene lost 2 bases, with 5 bases spanning the gap. CDR3 region: CASSPNTDTQYF. In nucleotides, the CDR3 is TGTGCCAGCAGCCCAAACACAGATACGCAGTATTTT. The entire variable domain, with the rest obtained from reference TRBV7-2 and TRBJ2-3, is as follows: GAGVSQSPSNKVTEKGKDVELRCDPISGHTALYWYRQSLGQGLEFLIYFQGNSAPDKSGLPSDRFSAERTGGSVSTLTIQRTQQEDSAVYLCASSPNTDTQYFGPGTRLTVL.

J is TRBJ2-2 and V is TRBV6-1, with TRBD1 matching 7 bases. Germline V gene lookup returns CDR1 MNHNS and CDR2 SASEGT. There are 15 residues in the CDR3. V dropped 4 bases and J dropped 0; count of bases not matched to a gene: 2. CDR3 coding DNA: TGTGCCAGCAGTGGCCAGGGGGCGAACACCGGGGAGCTGTTTTTT. It is translated as CASSGQGANTGELFF.

The chain employs TRBV6-6 and TRBJ1-1; tentative D call: TRBD1 (5 bases). V was cut by 6 bases and J by 5 bases, with 10 bases left in between. Germline CDR1 is MNHNY and CDR2 is SVGAGI (reference sequence). CDR3 length equals 12 residues. The DNA of the CDR3 is TGTGCCAGCAGCCGTCAGGGTACTGAAGCTTTCTTT. It encodes CASSRQGTEAFF.

The chain couples TRBV5-5 to TRBJ2-7; TRBD2 is a possible D gene (6 bases). The CDR3 is 14 amino acids. Germline V CDR1 and CDR2: SGHKS, YYEKEE (reference sequence). V was cut by 5 bases and J by 7 bases, with 19 bases left in between. CDR3 DNA: TGTGCCAGCAGTCGGGACTCCTTAACCCGGGAGCAGTACTTC. Translation: CASSRDSLTREQYF.

The chain links TRBV30 to TRBJ2-1; no clear D. V was shortened by 2 bases and J by 7 bases, with 3 bases between the two germline ends. Germline values: CDR1 GTSNPN, CDR2 SVGIG (reference sequence). CDR3 length: 10 residues. For the CDR3, the DNA is TGTGCCTGGAGTAGAAATGAGCAGTTCTTC. Its translation: CAWSRNEQFF.

The chain is built from TRBV6-5 and TRBJ1-1; D call uncertain. Germline V gene lookup returns CDR1 MNHEY and CDR2 SVGAGI. The CDR3 contains 13 residues. Trimming removed 4 bases from V and 1 base from J, with 7 bases in between. Written as DNA, the CDR3 is TGTGCCAGCAGTTCAGTAGGGAACACTGAAGCTTTCTTT. Its protein is CASSSVGNTEAFF.

The rearrangement uses TRBV9 and TRBJ1-4, with D maybe TRBD1 (5 bases). With 4 bases removed from V and 4 bases from J, the gap between germline ends came to 11 bases. The CDR3 loop spans 14 amino acids. Germline loops: CDR1 SGDLS, CDR2 YYNGEE. The CDR3 DNA sequence: TGTGCCAGCAGCCCGGGACCCCTTAATGAAAAACTGTTTTTT. Its translation is CASSPGPLNEKLFF.

The chain links TRBV2 to TRBJ1-2; no reliable D call. The CDR3 contains 14 residues. Germline assignment: CDR1 SNHLY and CDR2 FYNNEI. Trimming shortened V by 2 bases and J by 8 bases, and 15 bases separated the two germline ends. The CDR3, as DNA: TGTGCCAGCAGTGAACTCGTTCAGGCTGGAGGCTACACCTTC. Translating it yields CASSELVQAGGYTF. The whole variable domain, filled in from reference TRBV2 and TRBJ1-2, reads EPEVTQTPSHQVTQMGQEVILRCVPISNHLYFYWYRQILGQKVEFLVSFYNNEISEKSEIFDDQFSVERPDGSNFTLKIRSTKLEDSAMYFCASSELVQAGGYTFGSGTRLTVV.

This clone was seen more than once but under ten times. The V and J genes are TRBV28 and TRBJ1-1; 8 bases agree with TRBD1. The CDR3 has 17 amino acids. V trimming: 5 bases; J trimming: 1 base; junction bases outside the gene matches: 12. From germline, CDR1 is MDHEN and CDR2 SYDVKM. The CDR3 sequence is CASSVNPGGAGNTEAFF. CDR3 nucleotide sequence: TGTGCCAGCAGTGTTAACCCAGGGGGCGCGGGGAACACTGAAGCTTTCTTT.

This chain joins TRBV7-8 and TRBJ1-1, with a possible D match to TRBD1 (5 bases). There are 15 residues in the CDR3. From germline, CDR1 is SGHVS and CDR2 FQNEAQ. Trimming removed 8 bases at V and 1 base at J, with 17 bases between. The CDR3 is CASGYFVGGNTEAFF. DNA of the CDR3: TGTGCCAGCGGCTACTTTGTGGGGGGGAACACTGAAGCTTTCTTT.

In DNA form, the CDR3 reads TGTGCCAGCTCCCCTGGGAGGGAAAACCTCCTGATGCATACGCAGTATTTT. Amino acid sequence: CASSPGRENLLMHTQYF. The chain has TRBV7-2 and TRBJ2-3, with TRBD2 identical over 7 bases. V gave up 8 bases and J gave up 7 bases; unmatched junction bases: 21. Germline loops: CDR1 SGHTA, CDR2 FQGNSA. This CDR3 contains 17 residues.

Only one count was recorded for this clone. The chain carries TRBV7-2 and TRBJ1-6; perhaps TRBD1 as D (6 bases). Germline V gene lookup returns CDR1 SGHTA and CDR2 FQGNSA. This CDR3 comprises 16 residues. Deletions cut 5 bases from V and 7 bases from J, with 18 bases between. CDR3 sequence reads: CASSGYLGQLNSPLHF. CDR3 coding DNA: TGTGCCAGCAGCGGATACCTAGGACAGCTAAATTCACCCCTCCACTTT.

The V gene is TRBV19, the J gene TRBJ1-5; no clear D. There are 12 residues in the CDR3. Trimming took off 3 bases at V and 6 bases at J, with 6 bases between the two ends. Germline V gene lookup returns CDR1 LNHDA and CDR2 SQIVND (reference sequence). This CDR3 reads CASSIPPQPQHF. For the CDR3, the DNA is TGTGCCAGTAGTATCCCCCCTCAGCCCCAGCATTTT.

This chain connects TRBV5-4 to TRBJ2-2, with 7 nucleotides matching TRBD2. J gave up 4 bases and V 4 bases, and 16 bases lay outside the gene matches. From germline, CDR1 is SGHNT and CDR2 YYREEE (reference sequence). The CDR3 covers 18 residues. The CDR3 nucleotides are TGTGCCAGCAGCCTGATGGGGATAGCGGGCCCCGGCACCGGGGAGCTGTTTTTT. Translated: CASSLMGIAGPGTGELFF.

This chain joins TRBV5-4 and TRBJ2-7, with D hard to call. Trimming shortened V by 0 bases and J by 3 bases, and 10 bases separated the two germline ends. Germline CDR1 SGHNT, CDR2 YYREEE (reference sequence). The CDR3 runs to 14 residues. The CDR3 reads CASSLDGVHYEQYF. The CDR3 nucleotides read TGTGCCAGCAGCTTGGATGGGGTTCACTACGAGCAGTACTTC. The full variable domain, in which reference TRBV5-4 and TRBJ2-7 provide the parts outside the CDR3, is ETGVTQSPTHLIKTRGQQVTLRCSSQSGHNTVSWYQQALGQGPQFIFQYYREEENGRGNFPPRFSGLQFPNYSSELNVNALELDDSALYLCASSLDGVHYEQYFGPGTRLTVT.

This sequence joins TRBV19 and TRBJ2-4; perhaps TRBD2 as D (7 bases). The CDR3 is 16 amino acids. V was clipped by 6 bases and J by 3 bases, with 18 bases between them. The germline V gene encodes CDR1 LNHDA and CDR2 SQIVND (reference sequence). CDR3 loop: CASSPEGGGGKNIQYF. In DNA form, the CDR3 reads TGTGCCAGTAGCCCCGAGGGAGGGGGTGGCAAAAACATTCAGTACTTC.

The chain couples TRBV27 to TRBJ1-5; 11 bases map to TRBD1. The junction had 7 bases not matched to a gene; V was cut back by 5 bases and J by 7 bases. CDR3 size: 15 residues. In germline, CDR1 is MNHEY, CDR2 SMNVEV (reference sequence). The CDR3 coding sequence is TGTGCCAGCAGTGACGGACAGGGGGCGGGCCAGCCCCAGCATTTT. As protein: CASSDGQGAGQPQHF.

V is TRBV19 and J is TRBJ1-6; 8 bases are shared with TRBD1. CDR1 and CDR2 from the germline V gene are LNHDA and SQIVND (reference sequence). With V trimmed by 0 bases and J by 1 base, 8 bases remained unmatched. The CDR3 has 19 residues. The CDR3 loop reads CASSIDGGTGLSYNSPLHF. The CDR3 nucleotides are TGTGCCAGTAGTATAGATGGCGGGACAGGTCTTTCCTATAATTCACCCCTCCACTTT.

The CDR3 loop reads CASSLGNGVETQYF. CDR3 nucleotides: TGCGCCAGCAGCCTCGGAAACGGGGTAGAGACCCAGTACTTC. The genes are TRBV4-1 and TRBJ2-5; tentative D call: TRBD2 (5 bases). The length of the CDR3 is 14 residues. Trimming removed 4 bases from V and 4 bases from J, with 13 bases in between. CDR1 is MGHRA and CDR2 is YSYEKL in the germline V gene.